This T cell receptor beta chain is drawn from a study of cytomegalovirus exposure and HLA in healthy donors. Study-level findings and limits: The majority of CMV-associated TCR beta chains were reported as apparently HLA-restricted in a later analysis.

With respect to this clone: Its antigen is still unknown.

The primer mix had 60 Vbeta and 13 Jbeta primers. The protocol was immunoSEQ multiplex PCR, while the TCRdb copy is restricted to in-frame clones and leaves out a portion. The sample has tens of thousands of clones; around 79% are singletons. The V gene's germline CDR1 is KGHSH and CDR2 LQKENI. Trimming removed 3 bases from V and 0 bases from J; junction bases left unmatched: 3. CDR3 length: 16 amino acids. Sequencing input: PBMCs. This clonotype was obtained from a man aged 40-49 years in good health and CMV-seronegative. The V call is TRBV18, the J call TRBJ2-5; 11 nucleotides agree with TRBD2. CDR3 DNA: TGTGCCAGCTCACCCATAGCGGGAGGGTACCAAGAGACCCAGTACTTC. This gives the protein CASSPIAGGYQETQYF.